A single sample gave rise to the 10 T cell receptor beta chains below, sequenced in a study of T cells in Graves' hyperthyroidism and ophthalmopathy. Amplified TCR beta CDR3 regions derived from RNA transcripts. An initial round of RT-PCR targeting the TCR CDR3 relied on the HTBI primer set. MiXCR, applied by TCRdb to the multiplex PCR reads, yields one record per CDR3 protein. The sample shows 500,000 to 600,000 distinct CDR3 sequences, over 15% of them seen only once. Sequencing input: blood. The receptors were gathered from a young woman with Graves' hyperthyroidism.

The table lists this clonotype with a few counts. This chain uses TRBV7-2 with TRBJ2-1, with D uncertain. The ends were cut back, 3 bases at V and 4 bases at J, with 7 bases in the middle. The CDR3 runs 13 residues. CDR1 SGHTA and CDR2 FQGNSA come from the germline V gene. For the CDR3, the DNA is TGTGCCAGCAGCTTTCCCGGATACAATGAGCAGTTCTTC. Encoded protein: CASSFPGYNEQFF.

This clonotype was counted a single time. The chain has TRBV4-3 and TRBJ2-1, with 8 positions matching TRBD2. The ends lost 3 bases at V and 5 bases at J; junction bases unmatched: 9. This CDR3 is built from 16 residues. Per germline, CDR1 LGHNA and CDR2 YSLEER. In DNA form, the CDR3 reads TGCGCCAGCAGCCAGTTAAACGGGGGGGCCGACAATGAGCAGTTCTTC. Amino acid sequence: CASSQLNGGADNEQFF.

This clonotype was detected a few times. The chain recombines TRBV19 with TRBJ2-1, with 16 bases that match TRBD2. Germline assignment: CDR1 LNHDA and CDR2 SQIVND (reference sequence). Losses at the gene ends were 4 bases for V and 2 bases for J; bases not matched to a gene: 11. The CDR3 totals 20 residues. CDR3 coding DNA: TGTGCCAGTAGTAAGGGACTAGCGGGAGGGCCTGGAAGGGCCTACAATGAGCAGTTCTTC. Translation gives CASSKGLAGGPGRAYNEQFF.

In its sample, this clonotype was seen many times. The V gene is TRBV30, the J gene TRBJ2-5; D is unresolved. V lost 1 base, J lost 3 bases, and 0 bases lay in between. Germline values: CDR1 GTSNPN, CDR2 SVGIG (reference sequence). The CDR3 contains 10 residues. This CDR3 is CAWSEETQYF. DNA for the CDR3: TGTGCCTGGAGTGAAGAGACCCAGTACTTC.

The V gene is TRBV3-1, the J gene TRBJ1-6; D call uncertain. V was cut by 2 bases and J by 4 bases, with 6 bases left in between. CDR1 is LGHDT and CDR2 is YNNKEL in the germline V gene (reference sequence). CDR3 length equals 14 residues. The CDR3 region has the DNA TGTGCCAGCAGCCAATTCAGTTATAATTCACCCCTCCACTTT. The encoded protein is CASSQFSYNSPLHF.

The chain couples TRBV7-9 to TRBJ1-3; D is undetermined. V dropped 3 bases and J dropped 4 bases, with 7 bases sitting between them. The CDR3 consists of 13 residues. In germline, CDR1 is SEHNR, CDR2 FQNEAQ (reference sequence). The CDR3 coding sequence is TGTGCCAGCAGCTTTTCCCAGGGAAACACCATATATTTT. This encodes CASSFSQGNTIYF.

This clonotype showed up many times. This sequence joins TRBV12-3 or TRBV12-4 and TRBJ2-1, with 11 bases lining up with TRBD1. CDR3 length equals 16 residues. The V and J ends lost 7 bases and 4 bases, in that order; junction bases with no gene match: 9. CDR3 bases: TGTGCCAGCACCCCGGGACAGGGGGAAAAGTACAATGAGCAGTTCTTC. It translates to CASTPGQGEKYNEQFF.

In its sample, this clonotype was seen many times. The chain couples TRBV30 to TRBJ1-1; no reliable D call. V lost 4 bases to trimming and J lost 6 bases, with 9 bases between them. CDR3 length equals 11 residues. The germline V gene has CDR1 GTSNPN and CDR2 SVGIG (reference sequence). CDR3 region: CAWTGEAEAFF. For the CDR3, the DNA is TGTGCCTGGACCGGGGAGGCTGAAGCTTTCTTT. Full variable domain (missing parts from reference TRBV30 and TRBJ1-1): SQTIHQWPATLVQPVGSPLSLECTVEGTSNPNLYWYRQAAGRGLQLLFYSVGIGQISSEVPQNLSASRPQDRQFILSSKKLLLSDSGFYLCAWTGEAEAFFGQGTRLTVV.

This clonotype came up a few times. V gene TRBV27 combines with J gene TRBJ2-3; the D gene could be TRBD1 or TRBD2 (8 bases each). V was trimmed by 1 base and J by 0 bases, leaving 20 bases between them. CDR1 MNHEY and CDR2 SMNVEV come from the germline V gene (reference sequence). The CDR3 totals 19 residues. In DNA form, the CDR3 reads TGTGCCAGCAGTTTATTAGCGGGGCAGGGGGCGCGTAGCACAGATACGCAGTATTTT. It translates to CASSLLAGQGARSTDTQYF.

This clonotype came up a few times. The rearrangement joins TRBV9 to TRBJ1-6; D ambiguous. The germline gives CDR1 SGDLS, CDR2 YYNGEE. The CDR3 consists of 14 residues. V gave up 4 bases and J gave up 10 bases, with 15 bases separating them. The DNA for the CDR3 is TGTGCCAGCAGCCCAGGAACCCTCCGGTCACCCCTCCACTTT. Protein product: CASSPGTLRSPLHF.